The source of this T cell receptor beta chain is a study of T cells after yellow fever vaccination. Study-level background: In the case of low-cell-number fractions, SMART-Seq v4 Ultra Low Input was used for preparation.

Production of TCR cDNA was by 5'RACE template switching, which also added a universal primer site and UMIs. MiXCR was run by TCRdb on the 5' RACE reads, yielding one entry per CDR3 protein. The sample includes 200,000 to 250,000 distinct CDR3 sequences, 2.5% to 3.5% seen only once; the top ten take around 3.3%. This clonotype was detected a few times. The CDR3 runs 16 residues. Germline-derived CDR1 and CDR2 are SGHTA and FQGNSA. Trimming took 2 bases from V and 5 from J, leaving 18 bases between them. Sequencing was performed on CD4+ T cells sorted from PBMCs, taken 10 days after the yellow fever booster vaccination. This receptor was obtained from a man younger than 35 who received the YFV17D yellow fever vaccine. The chain couples TRBV7-2 to TRBJ2-5, with D maybe TRBD2 (6 bases). Written as DNA, the CDR3 is TGTGCCAGCAGCTTAATTAGGGCTAGCGAGGGGGAGACCCAGTACTTC. Its translation is CASSLIRASEGETQYF. The full variable domain, completed using reference TRBV7-2 and TRBJ2-5, is GAGVSQSPSNKVTEKGKDVELRCDPISGHTALYWYRQSLGQGLEFLIYFQGNSAPDKSGLPSDRFSAERTGGSVSTLTIQRTQQEDSAVYLCASSLIRASEGETQYFGPGTRLLVL.